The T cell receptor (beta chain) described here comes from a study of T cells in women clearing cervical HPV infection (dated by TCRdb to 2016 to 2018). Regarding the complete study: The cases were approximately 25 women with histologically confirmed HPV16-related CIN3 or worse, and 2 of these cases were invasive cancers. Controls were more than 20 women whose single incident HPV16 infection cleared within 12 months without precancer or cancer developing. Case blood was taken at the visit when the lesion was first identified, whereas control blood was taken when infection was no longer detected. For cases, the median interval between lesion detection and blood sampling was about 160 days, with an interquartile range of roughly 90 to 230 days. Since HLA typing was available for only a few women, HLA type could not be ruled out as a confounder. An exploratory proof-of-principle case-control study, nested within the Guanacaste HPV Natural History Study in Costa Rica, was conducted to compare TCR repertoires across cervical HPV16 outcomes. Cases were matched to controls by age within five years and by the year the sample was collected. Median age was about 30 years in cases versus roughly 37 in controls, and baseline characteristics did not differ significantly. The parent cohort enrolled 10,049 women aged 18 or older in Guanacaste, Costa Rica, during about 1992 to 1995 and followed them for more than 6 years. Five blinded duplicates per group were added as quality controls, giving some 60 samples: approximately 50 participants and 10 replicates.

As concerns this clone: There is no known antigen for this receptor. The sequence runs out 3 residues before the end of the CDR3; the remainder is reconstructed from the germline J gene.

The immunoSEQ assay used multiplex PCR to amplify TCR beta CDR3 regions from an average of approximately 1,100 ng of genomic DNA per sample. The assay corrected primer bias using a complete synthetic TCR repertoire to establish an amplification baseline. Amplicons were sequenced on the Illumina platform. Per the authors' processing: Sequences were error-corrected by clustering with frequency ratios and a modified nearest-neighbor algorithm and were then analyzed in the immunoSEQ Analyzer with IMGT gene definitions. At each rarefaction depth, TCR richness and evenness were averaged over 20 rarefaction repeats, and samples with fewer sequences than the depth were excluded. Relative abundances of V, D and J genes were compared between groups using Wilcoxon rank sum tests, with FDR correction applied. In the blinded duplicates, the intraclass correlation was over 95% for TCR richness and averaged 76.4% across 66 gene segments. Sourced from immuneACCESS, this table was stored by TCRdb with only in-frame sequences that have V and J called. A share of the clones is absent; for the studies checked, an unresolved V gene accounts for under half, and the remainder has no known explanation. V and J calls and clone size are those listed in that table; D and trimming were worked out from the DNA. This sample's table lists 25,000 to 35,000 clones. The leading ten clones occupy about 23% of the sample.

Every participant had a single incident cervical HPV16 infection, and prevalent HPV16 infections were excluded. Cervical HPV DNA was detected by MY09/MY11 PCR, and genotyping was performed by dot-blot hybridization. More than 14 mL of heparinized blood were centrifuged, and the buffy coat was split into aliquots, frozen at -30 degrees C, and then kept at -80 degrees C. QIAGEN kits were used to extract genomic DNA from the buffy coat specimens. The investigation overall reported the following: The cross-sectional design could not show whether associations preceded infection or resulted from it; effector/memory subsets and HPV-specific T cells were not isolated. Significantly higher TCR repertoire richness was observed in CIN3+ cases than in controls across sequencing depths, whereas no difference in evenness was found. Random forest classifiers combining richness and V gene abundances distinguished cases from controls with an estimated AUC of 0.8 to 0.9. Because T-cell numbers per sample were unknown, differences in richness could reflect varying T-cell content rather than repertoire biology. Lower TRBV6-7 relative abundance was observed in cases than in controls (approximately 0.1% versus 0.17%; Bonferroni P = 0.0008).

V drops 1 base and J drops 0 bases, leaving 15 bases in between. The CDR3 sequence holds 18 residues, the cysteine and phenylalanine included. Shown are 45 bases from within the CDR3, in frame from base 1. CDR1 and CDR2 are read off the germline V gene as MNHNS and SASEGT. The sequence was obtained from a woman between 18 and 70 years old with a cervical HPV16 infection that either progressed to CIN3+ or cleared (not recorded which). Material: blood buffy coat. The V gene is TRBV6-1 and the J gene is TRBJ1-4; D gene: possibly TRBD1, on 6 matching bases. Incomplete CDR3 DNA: TGTGCCAGCAGTGAAGAAGGCAGGGGTCGTGCAACTAATGAAAAA. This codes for CASSEEGRGRATNEK. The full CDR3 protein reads CASSEEGRGRATNEKLFF.